This TCR beta chain was retrieved from a study of blood T cell repertoires in COVID-19. This table comes from immunoSEQ multiplex PCR, and its TCRdb copy is limited to in-frame clones, with some not included. Of 130,000 or so clones listed, 80% to 90% are singletons. The length of the CDR3 is 15 residues. Germline CDR1 is SNHLY and CDR2 is FYNNEI. The V gene lost 3 bases and the J gene lost 6 bases, with 18 bases spanning the gap. The chain combines TRBV2 with TRBJ2-7, with a weak D call TRBD1 (5 bases). The receptor comes from a woman aged 60-75 years with acute or convalescent COVID-19. The specimen sequenced was peripheral blood. This CDR3 is CASSEEGVFNSEQYF. The CDR3 nucleotides are TGTGCCAGCAGTGAGGAAGGGGTATTCAACTCCGAGCAGTACTTC.